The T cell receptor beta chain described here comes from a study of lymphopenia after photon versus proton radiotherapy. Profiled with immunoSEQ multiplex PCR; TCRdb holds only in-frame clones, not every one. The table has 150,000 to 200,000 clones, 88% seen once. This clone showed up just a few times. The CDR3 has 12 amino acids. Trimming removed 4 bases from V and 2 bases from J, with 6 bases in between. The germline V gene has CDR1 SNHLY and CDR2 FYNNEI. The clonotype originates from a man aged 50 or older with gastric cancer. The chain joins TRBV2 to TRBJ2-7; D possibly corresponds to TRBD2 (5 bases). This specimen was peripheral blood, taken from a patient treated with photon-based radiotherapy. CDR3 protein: CASSVGTYEQYF. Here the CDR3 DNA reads TGTGCCAGCAGTGTCGGGACCTACGAGCAGTACTTC.